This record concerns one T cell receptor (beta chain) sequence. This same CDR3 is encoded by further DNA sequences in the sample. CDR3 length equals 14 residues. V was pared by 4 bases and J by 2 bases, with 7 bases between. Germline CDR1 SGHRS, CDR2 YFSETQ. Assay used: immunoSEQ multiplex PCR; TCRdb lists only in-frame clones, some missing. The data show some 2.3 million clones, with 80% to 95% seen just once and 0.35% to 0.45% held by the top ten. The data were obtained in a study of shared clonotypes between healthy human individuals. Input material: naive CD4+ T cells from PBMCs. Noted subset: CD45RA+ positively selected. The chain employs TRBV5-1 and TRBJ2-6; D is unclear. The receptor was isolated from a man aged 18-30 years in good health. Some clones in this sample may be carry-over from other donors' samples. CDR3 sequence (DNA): TGCGCCAGCAGCCAAGACCCTGGGGCCAACGTCCTGACTTTC. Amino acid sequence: CASSQDPGANVLTF.